The clone carrying this TCR beta chain was counted only a few times. Its antigen is not identified. The CDR3 totals 14 residues. The V end was cut by 5 bases, the J end by 4 bases, with 15 bases between. CDR1 and CDR2 from the germline V gene are DFQATT and SNEGSKA (reference sequence). These data originate in a study of vaccination and CD4 T cells after COVID-19. Study overall: Of the convalescent patients, who were SARS-CoV-2 positive by nasal swab PCR, about 10 had mild and one severe disease. Each post-COVID sample was drawn after diagnosis, and the median interval was approximately 100 days (range 35 to 161).

Treatment in this sample: approximately 10-day PBMC culture with coronavirus spike peptide pools or control peptides (ViraFEST assay). CD4+ T cells that had been cultured provided DNA sequenced with the Oncomine TCR Beta short-read assay. It was from cultured CD4+ T cells that genomic DNA was extracted. TCRdb called the PCR reads again in MiXCR, with one record for every CDR3 protein. The sample lists some 9,300 distinct CDR3 sequences; about 60% were seen once. The sequencing sample was made of CD4+ T cells from blood, cultured in vitro. This clonotype was obtained from a human donor who had recovered from COVID-19. This rearrangement joins TRBV20-1 to TRBJ2-1, with D perhaps TRBD2 (6 bases). The CDR3 DNA sequence: TGCAGTGCTGGGATAGCGGAGCTTTACAATGAGCAGTTCTTC. Its protein is CSAGIAELYNEQFF.